This T cell receptor beta chain was obtained from a study of post-analysis software for immune sequencing data. Study results and limitations: Included in a set of about 5 TRBV segments more frequent in patients than controls were TRBV5-6, TRBV5-1 and TRBV20-1. Normalized Chao1 diversity was significantly reduced in patients versus controls.

TCR beta cDNA libraries had unique molecular identifiers. MiXCR, run by TCRdb on the PCR reads, gives a single entry per CDR3 protein. Of around 770,000 distinct CDR3 sequences listed, 46% are singletons. This clonotype was counted a few times. The antigen remains undetermined. The germline V gene has CDR1 SGDLS and CDR2 YYNGEE. The trim removed 7 bases at V and 4 bases at J, leaving 11 bases unmatched. The CDR3 spans 14 residues. This sequence joins TRBV9 and TRBJ2-7; 7 positions agree with TRBD2. The material sequenced was blood. The TCR comes from a girl aged 5-17 years with multiple sclerosis. The CDR3 reads CASGPATSWYEQYF. Written as DNA, the CDR3 is TGTGCCAGCGGTCCCGCGACTAGCTGGTACGAGCAGTACTTC.